This is a list of T cell receptor beta chains from one sample in a study of blood T cell repertoires in COVID-19. TCRdb keeps only in-frame clones here, not all; method: immunoSEQ multiplex PCR. The data show 150,000 to 200,000 clones, about four fifths seen once. The sequenced sample consisted of peripheral blood. The receptors come from a man in his sixties with active or convalescent COVID-19. Both conserved end residues are part of each CDR3. The D gene is left open where the match is weak. Size values are once, few and many counts, or a class for expanded clones, and some rows have none.

DNA	CDR3	J	size	V	D
TGCAGTGCTAGAGATACGGGACAGTACTTC	CSARDTGQYF	TRBJ2-7	.	TRBV20-1	.
TGCGCCAGCAGCTTGGAGGGCGGGCCGAGAGTCACCGGGGAGCTGTTTTTT	CASSLEGGPRVTGELFF	TRBJ2-2	.	TRBV5-1	.
TGTGCCAGCAGCTCCGGACAGGGGGCGAGGGAAAAACTGTTTTTT	CASSSGQGAREKLFF	TRBJ1-4	.	TRBV7-2	TRBD1
TGCGCCAGCAGCATCAACCTTTTCAGGGACAATGCTGAAGCTTTCTTT	CASSINLFRDNAEAFF	TRBJ1-1	.	TRBV5-1	.
TGTGCCAGCAGGCGGCCGAACACTGAAGCTTTCTTT	CASRRPNTEAFF	TRBJ1-1	.	TRBV6-5	.
TGTGCCAGCAGAAATGGTGGGGGCGAAGGACGCACAGATACGCAGTATTTT	CASRNGGGEGRTDTQYF	TRBJ2-3	.	TRBV11-2	.
TGCAGCGGGAGGACTAGCGGGGGGGTCCACAATGAGCAGTTCTTC	CSGRTSGGVHNEQFF	TRBJ2-1	.	TRBV29-1	TRBD2
TGTGCCAGTAGTATAGGCCACAGGGGTAACTATGGCTACACCTTC	CASSIGHRGNYGYTF	TRBJ1-2	.	TRBV19	TRBD1
TGTGCCAGCAGTTTATCGGGTGACGGAGGCTATGGCTACACCTTC	CASSLSGDGGYGYTF	TRBJ1-2	.	TRBV27	.
TGTGCCAGCAGCCAGACAGCGAACACTGAAGCTTTCTTT	CASSQTANTEAFF	TRBJ1-1	.	TRBV3-1/TRBV3-2	.
TGTGCCAGTAAGTCGGGGACAACCAATCAGCCCCAGCATTTT	CASKSGTTNQPQHF	TRBJ1-5	.	TRBV19	.
TGTGCCAGCAGTGAATCTGAGAATACCAGGTTCCAAGAGACCCAGTACTTC	CASSESENTRFQETQYF	TRBJ2-5	once	TRBV25-1	.
TGCGCCAGCAGCACGCTAGAGGGGGGGCGAAGAGAGACCCAGTACTTC	CASSTLEGGRRETQYF	TRBJ2-5	.	TRBV5-1	.
TGTGCCAGCAGCTTAGCGGGAGGGTTTCAGTACGAGCAGTACTTC	CASSLAGGFQYEQYF	TRBJ2-7	.	TRBV7-2	TRBD2
TGTGCCAGCAGCCCAGGTAGCGGGGTGAACTCCTACGAGCAGTACTTC	CASSPGSGVNSYEQYF	TRBJ2-7	.	TRBV4-2	TRBD2
TGTGCCAGCAGCCAAGGGGGCACCAATCAGCCCCAGCATTTT	CASSQGGTNQPQHF	TRBJ1-5	.	TRBV3-1/TRBV3-2	.
TGCGCCAGCAGCTTGGACCAGGGGGCCTACGAGCAGTACTTC	CASSLDQGAYEQYF	TRBJ2-7	.	TRBV5-1	TRBD1
TGTGCCAGCAGCGACTTCCAAGAGACCCAGTACTTC	CASSDFQETQYF	TRBJ2-5	.	TRBV9	.
TGTGCCAGCAGCTCGAGACAGGGGGCCGGCACAGATACGCAGTATTTT	CASSSRQGAGTDTQYF	TRBJ2-3	.	TRBV7-2	TRBD1
TGCGCCAGCAGCTTGGGGAGCGACTCCTACAATGAGCAGTTCTTC	CASSLGSDSYNEQFF	TRBJ2-1	.	TRBV5-1	.
TGTGCCAGCAGTGTTGCTAGCGGGGGGGCCTCTAGGGGAAACATTCAGTACTTC	CASSVASGGASRGNIQYF	TRBJ2-4	.	TRBV6-1	TRBD2
TGCGCCAGCAGTGAGGCAGGGACAGATACGCAGTATTTT	CASSEAGTDTQYF	TRBJ2-3	.	TRBV10-1	.
TGTGCCAGCAGCGTGGGACAGTCTAATGAAAAACTGTTTTTT	CASSVGQSNEKLFF	TRBJ1-4	.	TRBV9	TRBD1
TGTGCCAGCAGTATGGGGGCGAAGCAGCCCCAGCATTTT	CASSMGAKQPQHF	TRBJ1-5	.	TRBV7-2	.
TGTGCCAGCAGTGAAGCGCTCGGGGGCGGGGGCTATGGCTACACCTTC	CASSEALGGGGYGYTF	TRBJ1-2	.	TRBV6-1	.
TGTGCCAGCAGTCCGCGCACAGGTCCTAAGGGGAACGAGCAGTACTTC	CASSPRTGPKGNEQYF	TRBJ2-7	once	TRBV27	.
TGCGCCAGCAGCTTGTCACTATCGGGGGTTGCAGATACGCAGTATTTT	CASSLSLSGVADTQYF	TRBJ2-3	once	TRBV5-1	.
TGTGCCAGCAGTTACTTGCCAGGGGGGCTCGCCGGGGAGCTGTTTTTT	CASSYLPGGLAGELFF	TRBJ2-2	.	TRBV6-2/TRBV6-3	.
TGTGCCAGCAGGACTAGCGGGAGAAACAATGAGCAGTTCTTC	CASRTSGRNNEQFF	TRBJ2-1	few	TRBV27	TRBD2
TGTGCCAGCAGCTTAACTAAGCAGGGGAACTATGGCTACACCTTC	CASSLTKQGNYGYTF	TRBJ1-2	few	TRBV7-3	.
TGTGCCACCAGGACCGGAGGGGCAACTAATGAAAAACTGTTTTTT	CATRTGGATNEKLFF	TRBJ1-4	.	TRBV10-3	.
TGTGCCAGCAGCTTGGGGCCCGGGACAGCCGTTTATAGCAATCAGCCCCAGCATTTT	CASSLGPGTAVYSNQPQHF	TRBJ1-5	.	TRBV5-6	TRBD1